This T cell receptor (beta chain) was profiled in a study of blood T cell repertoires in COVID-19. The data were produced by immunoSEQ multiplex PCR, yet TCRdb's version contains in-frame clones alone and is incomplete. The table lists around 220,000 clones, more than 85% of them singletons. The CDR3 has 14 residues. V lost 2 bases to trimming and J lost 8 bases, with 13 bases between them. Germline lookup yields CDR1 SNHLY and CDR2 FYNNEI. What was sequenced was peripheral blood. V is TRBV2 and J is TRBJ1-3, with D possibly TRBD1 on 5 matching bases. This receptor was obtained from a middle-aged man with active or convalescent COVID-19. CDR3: CASSERGSGDTIYF. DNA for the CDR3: TGTGCCAGCAGTGAACGGGGGTCCGGGGACACCATATATTTT.